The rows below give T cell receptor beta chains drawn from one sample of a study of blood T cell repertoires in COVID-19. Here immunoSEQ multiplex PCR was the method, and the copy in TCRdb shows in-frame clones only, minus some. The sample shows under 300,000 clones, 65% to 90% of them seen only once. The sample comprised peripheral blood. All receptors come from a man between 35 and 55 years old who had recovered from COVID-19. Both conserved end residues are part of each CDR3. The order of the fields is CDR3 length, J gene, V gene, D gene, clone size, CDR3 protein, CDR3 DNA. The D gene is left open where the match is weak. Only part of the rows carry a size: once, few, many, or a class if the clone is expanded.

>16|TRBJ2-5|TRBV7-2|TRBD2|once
CASSFGLAGGQETQYF
TGTGCCAGCAGCTTCGGCCTAGCGGGGGGGCAAGAGACCCAGTACTTC
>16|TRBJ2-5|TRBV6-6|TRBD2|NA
CASSSSGLAGEETQYF
TGTGCCAGCAGTTCCTCGGGGCTAGCGGGAGAAGAGACCCAGTACTTC
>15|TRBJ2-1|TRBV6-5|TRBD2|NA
CASTRTSGFYNEQFF
TGTGCCAGCACCCGGACTAGCGGATTTTACAATGAGCAGTTCTTC
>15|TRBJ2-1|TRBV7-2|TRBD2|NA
CASSLERGGYNEQFF
TGTGCCAGCAGCTTAGAGCGGGGGGGATACAATGAGCAGTTCTTC
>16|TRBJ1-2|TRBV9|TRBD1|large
CASSVFSTDRGSGYTF
TGTGCCAGCAGCGTATTTTCGACGGACAGGGGCAGCGGCTACACCTTC
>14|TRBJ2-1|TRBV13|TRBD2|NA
CASSGLAGKNEQFF
TGTGCCAGCAGCGGACTAGCGGGGAAGAATGAGCAGTTCTTC
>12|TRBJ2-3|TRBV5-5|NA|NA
CASSGRTDTQYF
TGTGCCAGCAGCGGGCGCACAGATACGCAGTATTTT
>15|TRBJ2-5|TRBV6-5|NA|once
CASTPGTGIQETQYF
TGTGCCAGCACCCCAGGCACGGGGATACAAGAGACCCAGTACTTC
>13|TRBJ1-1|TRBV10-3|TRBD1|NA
CAINTGGNTEAFF
TGTGCCATCAACACAGGGGGTAACACTGAAGCTTTCTTT
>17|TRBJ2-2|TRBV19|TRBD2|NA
CASSIGPSGRASGELFF
TGTGCCAGTAGTATAGGTCCTAGCGGGAGAGCGTCCGGGGAGCTGTTTTTT